The next 10 T cell receptor beta chains were all read from a single sample in a study of CD8+ T cells in alopecia areata (dated by TCRdb to the late 2010s). The library was made by the immunoSEQ multiplex PCR assay. RNA was extracted from all samples and reverse transcribed into cDNA, which served as template for TCR sequencing. TCRdb limited this immuneACCESS table to in-frame rearrangements with V and J called. A share of clones is missing; checked studies link under half to unresolved V genes, and the rest is unexplained. The sample includes 130,000 to 150,000 clones, with approximately 45% observed a single time. About 6.4% of the sample is held by the ten biggest clonotypes. Sequenced input: CD4+ T cells sorted from blood. These receptors were taken from a human donor with alopecia areata.

This clone was found a few times. The V and J genes are TRBV5-1 and TRBJ2-7; 11 nucleotides line up with TRBD1. Looked up from germline, CDR1 is SGHRS and CDR2 is YFSETQ. The CDR3 contains 14 residues. The junction had 2 bases not matched to a gene; V was cut back by 0 bases and J by 6 bases. CDR3 bases: TGCGCCAGCAGCTTGGGGACAGGGGGCGCCGAGCAGTACTTC. Encoded protein: CASSLGTGGAEQYF. The full variable domain, completed using reference TRBV5-1 and TRBJ2-7, is KAGVTQTPRYLIKTRGQQVTLSCSPISGHRSVSWYQQTPGQGLQFLFEYFSETQRNKGNFPGRFSGRQFSNSRSEMNVSTLELGDSALYLCASSLGTGGAEQYFGPGTRLTVT.

The V call is TRBV10-3, the J call TRBJ2-1, with a possible D match to TRBD1 (6 bases). Trimming pared 10 bases from V and 4 bases from J, leaving 11 bases between. Germline loops: CDR1 ENHRY, CDR2 SYGVKD. The CDR3 covers 12 residues. Here the CDR3 DNA reads TGTGCCACGACCACAGGGTACAATGAGCAGTTCTTC. This translates into CATTTGYNEQFF.

The sample holds a few counts of this clone. This rearrangement joins TRBV7-8 to TRBJ2-1, with a possible D match to TRBD2 (5 bases). Trimming left V 3 bases short and J 7 bases short, with 16 bases between. The germline CDR1 and CDR2 sequences are SGHVS and FQNEAQ. This CDR3 has 15 residues. CDR3 DNA sequence: TGTGCCAGCAGCTTGAGGGATCCCCTGCGGAATGAGCAGTTCTTC. Translated: CASSLRDPLRNEQFF.

The rearrangement links TRBV5-1 to TRBJ1-5; unclear D gene. Germline V gene lookup returns CDR1 SGHRS and CDR2 YFSETQ. The CDR3 runs 14 residues. With 2 bases removed from V and 3 bases from J, the gap between germline ends came to 9 bases. CDR3 coding DNA: TGCGCCAGCAGCTTCGGCACCCCCAATCAGCCCCAGCATTTT. Its protein is CASSFGTPNQPQHF.

The rearrangement links TRBV6-6 to TRBJ2-7; 13 nucleotides line up with TRBD2. Germline loops: CDR1 MNHNY, CDR2 SVGAGI (reference sequence). V lost 8 bases to trimming and J lost 6 bases; unmatched junction nucleotides: 4. CDR3 size: 13 residues. The CDR3 region has the DNA TGTGCCAGCGGGTGGACTAGCGGGAGCGAGCAGTACTTC. Protein: CASGWTSGSEQYF.

This clone was counted a few times. The chain has TRBV18 and TRBJ2-3, with 7 bases matching TRBD2. Germline CDR1 is KGHSH and CDR2 is LQKENI. V lost 2 bases, J lost 10 bases, and 12 bases stayed unmatched. The CDR3 sequence is 15 residues long. The CDR3 DNA is TGTGCCAGCTCACCAGACACGGGCAGCGGGGAGGCGCAGTATTTT. Residues: CASSPDTGSGEAQYF.

This clone has just a few counts. The chain uses TRBV9 and TRBJ2-7; possibly TRBD2 for D (6 bases). Trimming cost V 3 bases and J 7 bases, with 14 bases left between them. Germline V gene sequence: CDR1 SGDLS, CDR2 YYNGEE. CDR3 length: 13 amino acids. As DNA, the CDR3 is TGTGCCAGCAGCGCTCCGACTAGACCAGAGCAGTACTTC. This gives the protein CASSAPTRPEQYF.

V and J are TRBV6-1 and TRBJ1-4; no reliable D call. This CDR3 comprises 15 residues. Germline lookup yields CDR1 MNHNS and CDR2 SASEGT. Trimming pared 2 bases from V and 5 bases from J, leaving 12 bases between. The CDR3 DNA reads as TGTGCCAGCAGTGAATTAGGTCCCCCGAATGAAAAACTGTTTTTT. It translates to CASSELGPPNEKLFF.

The J gene is TRBJ2-2, the V gene TRBV28, with 9 bases fitting TRBD2. The CDR3 loop spans 15 amino acids. CDR1 is MDHEN, CDR2 SYDVKM, per germline. Trimming took 3 bases from V and 6 from J; bases not matched to a gene: 5. The CDR3 loop is CASSFGAGGAGELFF. For the CDR3, the DNA is TGTGCCAGCAGTTTTGGAGCGGGAGGCGCCGGGGAGCTGTTTTTT.

The chain recombines TRBV2 with TRBJ2-7; possibly TRBD2 for D (6 bases). V was cut by 6 bases and J by 2 bases, with 20 bases left in between. The CDR3 covers 16 residues. The V gene's germline CDR1 is SNHLY and CDR2 FYNNEI. As DNA, the CDR3 is TGTGCCAGCAGCTCGGTATCGGGGGTTCGCGCCTACGAGCAGTACTTC. It encodes CASSSVSGVRAYEQYF.